This TCR beta chain appears in the sequencing data of a study of blood T cell repertoires in COVID-19. The Seattle patients, enrolled during active infection, were followed longitudinally. Germline-derived CDR1 and CDR2 are LNHDA and SQIVND (reference sequence). Trimming pared 1 base from V and 2 bases from J, leaving 8 bases between. The CDR3 length is 14 residues. In the study's own analysis: By means of reference gene primer amplification, nucleated cell counts were estimated. TCRdb's table, derived via immunoSEQ multiplex PCR, lists solely in-frame clones and lacks some. The DNA was the basis for D and trimming; V, J and clone size are from that table. The sample lists some 90,000 clones, around 92% occurring once.

The TCR comes from a man aged 50-59 years with COVID-19, enrolled during active disease. The V call is TRBV19, the J call TRBJ1-2; maybe TRBD1 (6 bases). The source material was peripheral blood. The CDR3 sequence is CASSIVQGNYGYTF. For the CDR3, the DNA is TGTGCCAGTAGTATAGTGCAGGGGAACTATGGCTACACCTTC.